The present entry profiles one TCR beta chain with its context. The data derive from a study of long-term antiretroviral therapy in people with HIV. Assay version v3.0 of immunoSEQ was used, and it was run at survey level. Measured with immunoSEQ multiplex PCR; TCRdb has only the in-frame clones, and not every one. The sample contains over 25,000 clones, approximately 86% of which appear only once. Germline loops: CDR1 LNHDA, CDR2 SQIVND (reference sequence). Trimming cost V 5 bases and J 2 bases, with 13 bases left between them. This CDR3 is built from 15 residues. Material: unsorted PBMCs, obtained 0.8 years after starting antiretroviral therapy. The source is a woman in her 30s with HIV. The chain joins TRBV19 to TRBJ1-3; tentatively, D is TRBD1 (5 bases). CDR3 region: CASSVPQGTGNTIYF. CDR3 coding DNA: TGTGCCAGTAGTGTCCCTCAGGGAACTGGAAACACCATATATTTT.